These T cell receptor beta chains were read from a single sample in a study of shared clonotypes between healthy human individuals. Here immunoSEQ multiplex PCR was the method, and the copy in TCRdb shows in-frame clones only, minus some. The data contain around 2.1 million clones, about 93% of them singletons. Sequencing input: naive CD8+ T cells from PBMCs. These receptors came from a man aged 18-30 years in good health. Some clones in this sample may be carry-over from other donors' samples. CDR3s include the opening cysteine and the closing phenylalanine or tryptophan. A D gene is named only where the DNA matches it firmly. Size is omitted from some rows. Given values are once, few, many or a class for expanded clones.

TRBJ1-2 NA NA TRBV27 TGTGCCAGCAGTTTTATCGCGGAAATAGGGTACGCATATGGCTACACCTTC CASSFIAEIGYAYGYTF
TRBJ2-5 TRBD2 NA TRBV9 TGTGCCAGCAGCGTAGCCGGACTAGCGGGAGAGGAGACCCAGTACTTC CASSVAGLAGEETQYF
TRBJ2-3 NA once TRBV5-1 TGCGCCAGCAGCACCCAAAACCCCCCCGATACGCAGTATTTT CASSTQNPPDTQYF
TRBJ2-5 NA NA TRBV28 TGTGCCAGCGGTAAAAGACACCCTTCCCCCCCACAAGAGACCCAGTACTTC CASGKRHPSPPQETQYF
TRBJ1-2 NA NA TRBV28 TGTGCCAGCAGTTTATCCTGGGGGGAAGTTAACTATGGCTACACCTTC CASSLSWGEVNYGYTF
TRBJ1-1 TRBD1 NA TRBV7-9 TGTGCGACTAAACAGGGGGCCACTGAAGCTTTCTTT CATKQGATEAFF
TRBJ1-1 NA NA TRBV14 TGTGCCAGCAGCCATCTTCCTGCCACTGAAGCTTTCTTT CASSHLPATEAFF
TRBJ1-2 NA once TRBV29-1 TGCAGCGTTGACCCAGCTACTTTCTATGGCTACACCTTC CSVDPATFYGYTF
TRBJ2-1 TRBD2 NA TRBV11-3 TGTGCCAGCAGCCAGGCCTTTGGGACTAGCGGGAGTGAGCAGTTCTTC CASSQAFGTSGSEQFF
TRBJ2-5 TRBD1 NA TRBV27 TGTGCCAGCAAAGGGACAGAGCCCTTCGGAGAGACCCAGTACTTC CASKGTEPFGETQYF
TRBJ1-5 NA NA TRBV28 TGTGCCAGCAGTCGTGTTTTTCAGCCCCAGCATTTT CASSRVFQPQHF
TRBJ2-7 NA NA TRBV18 TGTGCCAGCTCACCACCGCTGGAGGATGGGCAGTACTTC CASSPPLEDGQYF
TRBJ2-7 NA NA TRBV29-1 TGCAGCGTTGTCCGGGCTCGGAACGAGCAGTACTTC CSVVRARNEQYF
TRBJ1-5 TRBD1 NA TRBV6-5 TGTGCCACCCAATCTGACAGGGGCAATCAGCCCCAGCATTTT CATQSDRGNQPQHF
TRBJ2-3 TRBD2 NA TRBV9 TGTGCCAGCAGCAAAACCGGGACTAGCGTAAGCACAGATACGCAGTATTTT CASSKTGTSVSTDTQYF
TRBJ2-1 NA NA TRBV19 TGTGCCAGTAGTATTTCCGGGGGAACCTACAATGAGCAGTTCTTC CASSISGGTYNEQFF
TRBJ1-1 NA NA TRBV10-3 TGTGCCATCAGTGAGACAGCCACGAACACTGAAGCTTTCTTT CAISETATNTEAFF
TRBJ2-2 NA NA TRBV18 TGTGCCAGCTCACCCACAGGGCTGCGGACCGGGGAGCTGTTTTTT CASSPTGLRTGELFF
TRBJ2-1 NA once TRBV7-3 TGTGCCAGCAGCTTAACGGGAGGATTCTCCAAAGGCCACAATGAGCAGTTCTTC CASSLTGGFSKGHNEQFF
TRBJ1-3 NA NA TRBV5-5 TGTGCCAGCAGCTTGTCCCGTACGGGCGGCGGAAACACCATATATTTT CASSLSRTGGGNTIYF
TRBJ2-1 TRBD2 NA TRBV2 TGTGCCAGCAGTGGTCACAGGGCGGAGGAAAGCGGGAGGACTGAGCAGTTCTTC CASSGHRAEESGRTEQFF